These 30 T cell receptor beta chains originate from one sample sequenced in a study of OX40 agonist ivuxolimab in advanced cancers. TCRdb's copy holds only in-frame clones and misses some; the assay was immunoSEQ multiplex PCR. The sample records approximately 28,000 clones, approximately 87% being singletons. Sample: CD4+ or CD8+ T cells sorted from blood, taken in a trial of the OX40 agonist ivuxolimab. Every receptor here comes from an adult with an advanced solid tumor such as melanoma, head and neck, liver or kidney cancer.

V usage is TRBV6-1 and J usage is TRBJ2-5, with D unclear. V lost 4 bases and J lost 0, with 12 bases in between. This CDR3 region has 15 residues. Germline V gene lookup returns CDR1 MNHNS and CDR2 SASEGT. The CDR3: CASSASNVNQETQYF. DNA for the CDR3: TGTGCCAGCAGTGCTAGTAATGTGAACCAAGAGACCCAGTACTTC.

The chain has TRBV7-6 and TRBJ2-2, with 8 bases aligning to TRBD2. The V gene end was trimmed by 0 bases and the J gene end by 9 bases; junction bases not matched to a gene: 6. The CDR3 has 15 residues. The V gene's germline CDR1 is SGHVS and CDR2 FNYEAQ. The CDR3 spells CASSLAGAGGRELFF. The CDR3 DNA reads TGTGCCAGCAGCTTAGCTGGGGCGGGAGGCCGGGAGCTGTTTTTT.

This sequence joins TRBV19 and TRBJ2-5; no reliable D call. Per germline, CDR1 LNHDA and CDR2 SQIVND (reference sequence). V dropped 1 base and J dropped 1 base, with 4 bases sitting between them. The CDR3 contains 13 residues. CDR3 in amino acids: CASSIASQETQYF. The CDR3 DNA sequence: TGTGCCAGTAGTATAGCCAGCCAAGAGACCCAGTACTTC.

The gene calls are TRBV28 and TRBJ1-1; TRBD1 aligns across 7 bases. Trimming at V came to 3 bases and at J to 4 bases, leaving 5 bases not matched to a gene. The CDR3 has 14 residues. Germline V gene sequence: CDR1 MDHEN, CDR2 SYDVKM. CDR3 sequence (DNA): TGTGCCAGCAGTTTGGAACAGGGGATCACTGAAGCTTTCTTT. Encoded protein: CASSLEQGITEAFF.

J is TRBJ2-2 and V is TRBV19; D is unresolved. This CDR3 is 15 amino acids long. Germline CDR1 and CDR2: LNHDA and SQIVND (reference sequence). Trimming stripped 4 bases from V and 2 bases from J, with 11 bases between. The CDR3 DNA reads TGTGCCAGTAGTACCCCTCGTGCCAACACCGGGGAGCTGTTTTTT. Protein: CASSTPRANTGELFF.

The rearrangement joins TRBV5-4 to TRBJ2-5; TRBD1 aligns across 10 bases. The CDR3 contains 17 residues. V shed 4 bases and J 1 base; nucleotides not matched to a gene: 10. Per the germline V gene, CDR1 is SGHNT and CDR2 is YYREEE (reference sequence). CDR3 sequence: CASSQDRDRGFQETQYF. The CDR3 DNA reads TGTGCCAGCAGCCAAGATCGGGACAGGGGATTCCAAGAGACCCAGTACTTC. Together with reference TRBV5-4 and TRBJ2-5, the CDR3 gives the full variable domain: ETGVTQSPTHLIKTRGQQVTLRCSSQSGHNTVSWYQQALGQGPQFIFQYYREEENGRGNFPPRFSGLQFPNYSSELNVNALELDDSALYLCASSQDRDRGFQETQYFGPGTRLLVL.

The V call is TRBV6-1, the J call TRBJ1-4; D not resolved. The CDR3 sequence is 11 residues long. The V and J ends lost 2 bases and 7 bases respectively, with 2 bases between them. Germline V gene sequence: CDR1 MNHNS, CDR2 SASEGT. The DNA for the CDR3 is TGTGCCAGCAGTGAACTTGAAAAACTGTTTTTT. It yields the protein CASSELEKLFF.

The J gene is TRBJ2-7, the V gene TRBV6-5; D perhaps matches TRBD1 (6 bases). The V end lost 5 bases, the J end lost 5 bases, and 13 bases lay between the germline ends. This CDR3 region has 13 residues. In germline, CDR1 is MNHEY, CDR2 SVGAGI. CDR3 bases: TGTGCCAGCAGTAGGACAGAATACAACGAGCAGTACTTC. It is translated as CASSRTEYNEQYF.

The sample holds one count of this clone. The CDR3 loop reads CASSSRTMGNEKLFF. The CDR3 nucleotides are TGTGCCAGCAGTTCTCGGACTATGGGGAATGAAAAACTGTTTTTT. The chain links TRBV27 to TRBJ1-4, with D unresolved. V lost 4 bases and J 5 bases, leaving 14 bases between the germline ends. Germline V gene lookup returns CDR1 MNHEY and CDR2 SMNVEV (reference sequence). The CDR3 has 15 residues.

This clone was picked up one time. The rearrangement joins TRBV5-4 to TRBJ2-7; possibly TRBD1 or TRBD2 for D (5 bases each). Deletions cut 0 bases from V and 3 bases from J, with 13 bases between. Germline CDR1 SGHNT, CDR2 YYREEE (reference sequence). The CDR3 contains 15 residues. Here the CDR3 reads CASSLGIARGYEQYF. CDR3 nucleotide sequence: TGTGCCAGCAGCTTGGGGATTGCGAGGGGCTACGAGCAGTACTTC.

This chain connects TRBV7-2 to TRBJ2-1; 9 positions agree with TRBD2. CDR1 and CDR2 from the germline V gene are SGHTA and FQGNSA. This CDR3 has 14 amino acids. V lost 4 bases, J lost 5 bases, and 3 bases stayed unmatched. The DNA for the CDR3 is TGTGCCAGCAGCTCGACTAGCGGAAACAATGAGCAGTTCTTC. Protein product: CASSSTSGNNEQFF.

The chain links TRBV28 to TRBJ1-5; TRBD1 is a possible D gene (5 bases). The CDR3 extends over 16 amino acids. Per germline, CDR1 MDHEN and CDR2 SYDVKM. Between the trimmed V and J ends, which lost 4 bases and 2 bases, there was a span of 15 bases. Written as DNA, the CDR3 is TGTGCCAGCAGTTCAACTGCAGGGTTTGGCAATCAGCCCCAGCATTTT. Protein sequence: CASSSTAGFGNQPQHF.

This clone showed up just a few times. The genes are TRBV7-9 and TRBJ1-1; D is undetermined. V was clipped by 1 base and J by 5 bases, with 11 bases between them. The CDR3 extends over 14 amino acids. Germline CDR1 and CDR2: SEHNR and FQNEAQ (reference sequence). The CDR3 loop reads CASSLDKGWTEAFF. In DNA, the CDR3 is TGTGCCAGCAGCTTAGATAAGGGTTGGACTGAAGCTTTCTTT.

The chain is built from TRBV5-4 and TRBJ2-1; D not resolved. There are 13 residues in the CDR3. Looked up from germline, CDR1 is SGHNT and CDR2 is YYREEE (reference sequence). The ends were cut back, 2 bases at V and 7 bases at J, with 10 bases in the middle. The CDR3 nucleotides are TGTGCCAGCAGCTTCAGGCGAAATAATGAGCAGTTCTTC. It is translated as CASSFRRNNEQFF.

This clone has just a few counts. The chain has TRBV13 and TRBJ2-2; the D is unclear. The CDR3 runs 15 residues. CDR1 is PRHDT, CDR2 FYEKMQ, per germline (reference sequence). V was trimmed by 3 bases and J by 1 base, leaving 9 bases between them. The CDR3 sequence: CASSFGQLNTGELFF. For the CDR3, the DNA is TGTGCCAGCAGCTTTGGCCAATTGAACACCGGGGAGCTGTTTTTT.

DNA for the CDR3: TGTGCCAGCAGTGGGTTCAGGGGAGGGACCCAGTACTTC. It specifies CASSGFRGGTQYF. The chain combines TRBV27 with TRBJ2-5; D could derive from TRBD1 or TRBD2 (6 bases each). The CDR3 has 13 amino acids. V lost 5 bases and J 7 bases, leaving 14 bases between the germline ends. CDR1 and CDR2 from the germline V gene are MNHEY and SMNVEV (reference sequence).

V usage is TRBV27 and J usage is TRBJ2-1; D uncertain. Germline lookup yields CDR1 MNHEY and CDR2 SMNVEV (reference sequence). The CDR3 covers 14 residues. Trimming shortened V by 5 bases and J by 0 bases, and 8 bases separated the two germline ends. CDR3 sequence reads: CASSPDHSYNEQFF. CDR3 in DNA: TGTGCCAGCAGTCCGGACCACTCCTACAATGAGCAGTTCTTC.

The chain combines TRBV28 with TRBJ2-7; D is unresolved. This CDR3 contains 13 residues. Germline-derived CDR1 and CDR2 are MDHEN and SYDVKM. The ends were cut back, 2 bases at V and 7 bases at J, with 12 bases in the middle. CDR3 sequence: CASSLQVPSEQYF. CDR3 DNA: TGTGCCAGCAGTTTACAGGTTCCCAGTGAGCAGTACTTC.

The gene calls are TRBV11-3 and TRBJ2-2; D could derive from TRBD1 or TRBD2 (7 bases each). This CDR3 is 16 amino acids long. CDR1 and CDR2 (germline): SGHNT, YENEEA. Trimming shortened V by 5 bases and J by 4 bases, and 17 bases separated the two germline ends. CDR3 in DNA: TGTGCCAGCAGCCCCCAGGGGGGGCGGTTCACCGGGGAGCTGTTTTTT. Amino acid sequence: CASSPQGGRFTGELFF.

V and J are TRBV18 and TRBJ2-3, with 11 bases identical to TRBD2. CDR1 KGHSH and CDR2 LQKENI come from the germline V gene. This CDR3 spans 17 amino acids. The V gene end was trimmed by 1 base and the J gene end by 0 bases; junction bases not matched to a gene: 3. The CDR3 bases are TGTGCCAGCTCACCACAGACTAGCGGGGCAAGCACAGATACGCAGTATTTT. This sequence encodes CASSPQTSGASTDTQYF.

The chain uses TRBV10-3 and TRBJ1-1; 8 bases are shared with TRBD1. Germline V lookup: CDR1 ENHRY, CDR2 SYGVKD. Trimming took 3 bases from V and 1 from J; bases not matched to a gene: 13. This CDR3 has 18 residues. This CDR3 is CAISDGGGQGAPNTEAFF. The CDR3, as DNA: TGTGCCATCAGTGACGGGGGAGGCCAGGGGGCGCCGAACACTGAAGCTTTCTTT.

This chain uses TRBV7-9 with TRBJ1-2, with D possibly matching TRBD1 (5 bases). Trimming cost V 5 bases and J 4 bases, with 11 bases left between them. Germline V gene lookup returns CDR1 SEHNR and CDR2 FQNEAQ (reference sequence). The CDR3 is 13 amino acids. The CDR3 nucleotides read TGTGCCAGCAGCCACGACAGAATCTATGGCTACACCTTC. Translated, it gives CASSHDRIYGYTF.

The CDR3 nucleotides read TGCAGCGTTGAAGTCTCACAGGGTGGCGGCTACACCTTC. It encodes CSVEVSQGGGYTF. V gene TRBV29-1 combines with J gene TRBJ1-2; D may be TRBD1 (6 bases). Trimming took 1 base from V and 8 from J, leaving 14 bases between them. Germline V gives CDR1 SQVTM, CDR2 ANQGSEA. CDR3 length equals 13 residues.

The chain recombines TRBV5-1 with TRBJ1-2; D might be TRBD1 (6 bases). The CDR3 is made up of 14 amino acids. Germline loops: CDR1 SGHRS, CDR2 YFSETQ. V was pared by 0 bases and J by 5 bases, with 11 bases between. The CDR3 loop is CASSLERTAYGYTF. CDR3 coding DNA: TGCGCCAGCAGCTTGGAGCGGACAGCATATGGCTACACCTTC.

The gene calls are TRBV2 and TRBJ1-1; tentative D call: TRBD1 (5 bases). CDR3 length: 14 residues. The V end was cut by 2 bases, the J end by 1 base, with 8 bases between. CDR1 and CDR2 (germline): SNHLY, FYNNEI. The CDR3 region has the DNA TGTGCCAGCAGTGAATGGGGGACGAACACTGAAGCTTTCTTT. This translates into CASSEWGTNTEAFF.

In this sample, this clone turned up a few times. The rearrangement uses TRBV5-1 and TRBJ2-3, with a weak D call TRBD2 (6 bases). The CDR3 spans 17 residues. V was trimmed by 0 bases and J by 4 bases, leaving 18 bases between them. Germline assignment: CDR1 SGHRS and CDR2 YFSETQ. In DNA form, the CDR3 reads TGCGCCAGCAGCTTGGCGGGAGCGGGTGACTTCGCAGATACGCAGTATTTT. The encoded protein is CASSLAGAGDFADTQYF.

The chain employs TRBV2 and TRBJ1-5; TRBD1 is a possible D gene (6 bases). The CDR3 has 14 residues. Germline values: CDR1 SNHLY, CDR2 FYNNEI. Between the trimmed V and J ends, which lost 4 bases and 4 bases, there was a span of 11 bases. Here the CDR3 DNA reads TGTGCCAGCAGTGCGGACAGAAAAAATCAGCCCCAGCATTTT. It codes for CASSADRKNQPQHF.

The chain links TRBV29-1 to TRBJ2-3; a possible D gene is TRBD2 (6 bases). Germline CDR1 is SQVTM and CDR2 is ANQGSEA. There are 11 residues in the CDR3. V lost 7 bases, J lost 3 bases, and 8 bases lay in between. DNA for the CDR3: TGCAGCGGCGGGACTACAGATACGCAGTATTTT. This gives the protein CSGGTTDTQYF.

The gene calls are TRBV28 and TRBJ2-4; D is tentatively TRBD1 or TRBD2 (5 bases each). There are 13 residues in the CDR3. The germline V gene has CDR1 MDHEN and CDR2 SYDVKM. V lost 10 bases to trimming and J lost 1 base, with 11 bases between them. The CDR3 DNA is TGTGCCACCGGGGACCCTGCCAAAAACATTCAGTACTTC. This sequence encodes CATGDPAKNIQYF.

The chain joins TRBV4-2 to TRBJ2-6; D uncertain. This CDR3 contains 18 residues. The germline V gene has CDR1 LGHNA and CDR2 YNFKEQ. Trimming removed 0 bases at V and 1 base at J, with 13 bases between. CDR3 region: CASSQEIFPLSGANVLTF. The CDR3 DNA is TGTGCCAGCAGCCAAGAGATCTTCCCCTTATCTGGGGCCAACGTCCTGACTTTC.